Each of the 28 T cell receptor beta chains below was sequenced from the same sample in a study of blood T cell repertoires in COVID-19. Repertoires were generated with immunoSEQ multiplex PCR, while TCRdb's copy carries only in-frame clones and drops some. The sample records around 91,000 clones, roughly 78% being singletons. Sequenced material: peripheral blood. The origin of the receptors is a woman at least 80 years old with active or convalescent COVID-19.

This clone was observed at least ten times. This chain joins TRBV18 and TRBJ2-2; D remains unclear. The CDR3 has 13 amino acids. Germline CDR1 KGHSH, CDR2 LQKENI. The V and J ends lost 2 bases and 4 bases respectively, with 5 bases between them. The DNA of the CDR3 is TGTGCCAGCTCACCAGCGTCCACCGGGGAGCTGTTTTTT. The encoded protein is CASSPASTGELFF.

The chain carries TRBV6-5 and TRBJ1-3, with 9 nucleotides matching TRBD1. This CDR3 region has 14 residues. The germline V gene encodes CDR1 MNHEY and CDR2 SVGAGI. V was pared by 7 bases and J by 4 bases, with 5 bases of the junction left unmatched. This chain's CDR3 is CASKRTGAGNTIYF. The DNA for the CDR3 is TGTGCCAGCAAGCGGACAGGGGCCGGAAACACCATATATTTT.

The CDR3 nucleotides read TGTGCCAGGCCGCGGACAGGCCGAGAAGGCACTGAAGCTTTCTTT. Encoded protein: CARPRTGREGTEAFF. The chain employs TRBV6-5 and TRBJ1-1; 7 nucleotides match TRBD1. Germline CDR1 reads MNHEY; CDR2 reads SVGAGI. The CDR3 has 15 amino acids. J was trimmed by 4 bases and V by 9 bases; bases with no gene match: 14.

The V and J genes are TRBV1 and TRBJ2-5; no check of the table's D call, TRBD1, against the DNA was made. TRBV1 is flagged as a pseudogene. The CDR3 is 17 residues long. CDR3: CTSSFDRDRDPRETQYF. CDR3 nucleotides: TGCACCAGCAGCTTCGACCGGGACAGGGACCCCAGGGAGACCCAGTACTTC.

V gene TRBV5-6 combines with J gene TRBJ1-3, with D unclear. The CDR3 runs 13 residues. The germline gives CDR1 SGHDT, CDR2 YYEEEE. V was clipped by 4 bases and J by 0 bases, with 5 bases between them. CDR3 nucleotides: TGTGCCAGCAGCCCCTCCTCTGGAAACACCATATATTTT. This encodes CASSPSSGNTIYF. Supplemented by reference TRBV5-6 and TRBJ1-3, the full variable domain reads DAGVTQSPTHLIKTRGQQVTLRCSPKSGHDTVSWYQQALGQGPQFIFQYYEEEERQRGNFPDRFSGHQFPNYSSELNVNALLLGDSALYLCASSPSSGNTIYFGEGSWLTVV.

V and J are TRBV6-5 and TRBJ2-7, with TRBD2 matching over 8 bases. Trimming removed 0 bases from V and 2 bases from J; junction bases left unmatched: 6. This CDR3 spans 16 amino acids. CDR1 and CDR2 from the germline V gene are MNHEY and SVGAGI. The CDR3 coding sequence is TGTGCCAGCAGTTACTCGTCCAGCGGGGGCACCTACGAGCAGTACTTC. Amino acid sequence: CASSYSSSGGTYEQYF.

V and J are TRBV5-5 and TRBJ2-7, with 7 bases identical to TRBD2. The CDR3 has 14 amino acids. V was clipped by 4 bases and J by 6 bases; unmatched bases: 10. The V gene's germline CDR1 is SGHKS and CDR2 YYEKEE (reference sequence). CDR3 residues: CASSPGGSRGEQYF. CDR3 in DNA: TGTGCCAGCAGCCCGGGAGGTAGCCGGGGCGAGCAGTACTTC.

The gene calls are TRBV7-9 and TRBJ2-3, with D hard to call. Trimming stripped 3 bases from V and 3 bases from J, with 10 bases between. The germline V gene has CDR1 SEHNR and CDR2 FQNEAQ (reference sequence). The CDR3 loop spans 14 amino acids. CDR3: CASSFSSITDTQYF. The CDR3, as DNA: TGTGCCAGCAGCTTTTCCAGTATAACAGATACGCAGTATTTT.

The chain combines TRBV7-9 with TRBJ2-1; 7 bases match TRBD2. The CDR3 consists of 15 residues. Germline V CDR1 and CDR2: SEHNR, FQNEAQ (reference sequence). Unmatched junction bases numbered 0, after V lost 1 base and J lost 0 bases. CDR3 bases: TGTGCCAGCAGCTTAGAGCGGGGCTCCTACAATGAGCAGTTCTTC. Amino acids: CASSLERGSYNEQFF. The full variable domain, its missing parts supplied by reference TRBV7-9 and TRBJ2-1, is DTGVSQNPRHKITKRGQNVTFRCDPISEHNRLYWYRQTLGQGPEFLTYFQNEAQLEKSRLLSDRFSAERPKGSFSTLEIQRTEQGDSAMYLCASSLERGSYNEQFFGPGTRLTVL.

V gene TRBV15 combines with J gene TRBJ2-6; D is ambiguous. Trimming pared 2 bases from V and 1 base from J, leaving 6 bases between. The CDR3 length is 15 residues. Germline loops: CDR1 LNHNV, CDR2 YYDKDF (reference sequence). CDR3 loop: CATSRRTSGANVLTF. The CDR3 DNA sequence: TGTGCCACCAGCAGAAGAACATCTGGGGCCAACGTCCTGACTTTC.

The sample holds a few counts of this clone. V gene TRBV9 combines with J gene TRBJ2-7; no reliable D call. The CDR3 contains 13 residues. Germline CDR1 reads SGDLS; CDR2 reads YYNGEE. Trimming stripped 0 bases from V and 8 bases from J, with 12 bases between. CDR3 in DNA: TGTGCCAGCAGCGTAGCTACCGTGTCTCAGCAGTACTTC. It is translated as CASSVATVSQQYF.

This clone was recorded a few times. The chain links TRBV7-2 to TRBJ1-1; tentative D call: TRBD1 (5 bases). Germline CDR1 SGHTA, CDR2 FQGNSA. The V end lost 4 bases, the J end lost 5 bases, and 17 bases lay between the germline ends. The CDR3 has 15 residues. The CDR3 nucleotides read TGTGCCAGCAGCTCACGATTGCTGGGGCGAACTGAAGCTTTCTTT. Translation gives CASSSRLLGRTEAFF.

Only one count was recorded for this clone. The V call is TRBV5-4, the J call TRBJ2-7; 8 bases fit TRBD2. The junction had 1 base not matched to a gene; V was cut back by 3 bases and J by 2 bases. This CDR3 is built from 13 residues. Looked up from germline, CDR1 is SGHNT and CDR2 is YYREEE (reference sequence). CDR3 bases: TGTGCCAGCAGCTCGGGACTAGCCTACGAGCAGTACTTC. This sequence encodes CASSSGLAYEQYF.

This clone was observed a handful of times. The CDR3 sequence is CASTVGVYEQYF. The CDR3, as DNA: TGTGCCAGTACGGTGGGAGTGTACGAGCAGTACTTC. V usage is TRBV6-5 and J usage is TRBJ2-7; weak D call: TRBD2 (5 bases). Trimming removed 9 bases from V and 4 bases from J, with 13 bases in between. The germline CDR1 and CDR2 sequences are MNHEY and SVGAGI. This CDR3 has 12 amino acids.

The CDR3 loop reads CASSFGPGQVNQETQYF. The CDR3 region has the DNA TGTGCCAGCAGTTTTGGGCCGGGACAGGTGAACCAAGAGACCCAGTACTTC. The chain uses TRBV28 and TRBJ2-5; 8 positions agree with TRBD1. This CDR3 region has 17 residues. Trimming took 3 bases from V and 0 from J; bases not matched to a gene: 9. CDR1 and CDR2 from the germline V gene are MDHEN and SYDVKM.

The rearrangement joins TRBV7-2 to TRBJ2-3, with a possible D match to TRBD2 (6 bases). This CDR3 has 11 residues. Trimming removed 5 bases at V and 13 bases at J, with 13 bases between. Germline values: CDR1 SGHTA, CDR2 FQGNSA. CDR3 protein: CASSLRGTEYF. The CDR3 DNA follows: TGTGCCAGCAGCCTACGGGGGACGGAGTATTTT.

The rearrangement joins TRBV5-1 to TRBJ2-1; 8 positions agree with TRBD2. The junction had 1 base not matched to a gene; V was cut back by 2 bases and J by 0 bases. Germline CDR1 and CDR2: SGHRS and YFSETQ. CDR3 length: 15 residues. The chain's CDR3 is CASSLSGSSYNEQFF. The DNA for the CDR3 is TGCGCCAGCAGCTTAAGCGGGAGCTCCTACAATGAGCAGTTCTTC.

The chain combines TRBV3-1 (or the pseudogene TRBV3-2) with TRBJ1-6, with TRBD1 identical over 7 bases. V gave up 3 bases and J gave up 7 bases; unmatched junction bases: 3. Germline V gene data show CDR1 as LGHDT and CDR2 as YNNKEL (reference sequence). The CDR3 contains 14 residues. CDR3 sequence (DNA): TGTGCCAGCAGCCACCCGACAGGGAATTCACCCCTCCACTTT. It encodes CASSHPTGNSPLHF.

V and J are TRBV7-9 and TRBJ2-7, with 10 bases aligning to TRBD2. This CDR3 has 14 residues. The V and J ends lost 5 bases and 6 bases, in that order; junction bases with no gene match: 7. Per the germline V gene, CDR1 is SEHNR and CDR2 is FQNEAQ (reference sequence). CDR3 region: CASSPSGRVSEQYF. CDR3 bases: TGTGCCAGCAGCCCGAGCGGGAGGGTCTCCGAGCAGTACTTC.

This chain connects TRBV20-1 to TRBJ2-3; 13 bases agree with TRBD2. The germline gives CDR1 DFQATT, CDR2 SNEGSKA (reference sequence). V was pared by 3 bases and J by 2 bases, with 14 bases of the junction left unmatched. This CDR3 region has 19 residues. CDR3 bases: TGCAGTGCTAGTGCGGCTGAGGGACTAGCGGGGCTCCTCACAGATACGCAGTATTTT. This translates into CSASAAEGLAGLLTDTQYF.

The chain couples TRBV4-1 to TRBJ2-2, with 16 bases that match TRBD2. After removal of 4 bases from V and 7 bases from J, the junction contained 6 bases not matched to a gene. CDR3 length equals 17 residues. The germline CDR1 and CDR2 sequences are MGHRA and YSYEKL. CDR3 coding DNA: TGCGCCAGCAGCCTGGGACTAGCGGGAGGGCCTAACGGGGAGCTGTTTTTT. This encodes CASSLGLAGGPNGELFF.

This clone was recorded a few times. CDR3 nucleotide sequence: TGCGCCAGCAGCCAAGAGCTCTTAGCATCAAGGGGCGAGCAGTACTTC. Its protein product is CASSQELLASRGEQYF. V and J are TRBV4-1 and TRBJ2-7; D perhaps matches TRBD1 (5 bases). V was cut by 0 bases and J by 6 bases, with 18 bases left in between. CDR1 and CDR2 from the germline V gene are MGHRA and YSYEKL. The CDR3 extends over 16 amino acids.

The chain joins TRBV14 to TRBJ2-7; unclear D gene. CDR3 size: 13 residues. Trimming took 4 bases from V and 7 from J, leaving 14 bases between them. Germline loops: CDR1 SGHDN, CDR2 FVKESK. CDR3 sequence: CASSRPGFEEQYF. CDR3 bases: TGTGCCAGCAGCCGGCCAGGCTTCGAAGAGCAGTACTTC.

This clone has just a few counts. This chain connects TRBV2 to TRBJ2-7; 7 nucleotides align to TRBD1. The CDR3 is 15 residues long. The trim removed 8 bases at V and 5 bases at J, leaving 15 bases unmatched. Germline V lookup: CDR1 SNHLY, CDR2 FYNNEI. The CDR3 is CASGLDREPADEQYF. The CDR3 bases are TGTGCCAGCGGCCTTGACAGGGAACCCGCCGACGAGCAGTACTTC.

The chain uses TRBV21-1 and TRBJ1-5. TRBV21-1 is termed a pseudogene. CDR3 length equals 13 residues. The CDR3 nucleotides are TGTGCCAGCAGCATTCATCGGTGTCAGCCCCAGCATTTT. Its translation is CASSIHRCQPQHF.

A remark on this clone: Other nucleotide sequences in the sample specify the same CDR3. This chain connects TRBV18 to TRBJ1-1; maybe TRBD1 (5 bases). CDR3 length: 14 residues. Germline-derived CDR1 and CDR2 are KGHSH and LQKENI. Trimming left V 1 base short and J 5 bases short, with 11 bases between. CDR3 sequence: CASSPLGGTTEAFF. In DNA, the CDR3 is TGTGCCAGCTCACCACTTGGGGGGACGACTGAAGCTTTCTTT. The full variable domain, completed using reference TRBV18 and TRBJ1-1, is NAGVMQNPRHLVRRRGQEARLRCSPMKGHSHVYWYRQLPEEGLKFMVYLQKENIIDESGMPKERFSAEFPKEGPSILRIQQVVRGDSAAYFCASSPLGGTTEAFFGQGTRLTVV.

In this sample, this clone turned up once. V is TRBV24-1 and J is TRBJ2-1, with D maybe TRBD1 (5 bases). This CDR3 comprises 15 residues. Germline V gene lookup returns CDR1 KGHDR and CDR2 SFDVKD. V was pared by 1 base and J by 1 base, with 7 bases between. The CDR3 DNA reads TGTGCCACCAGTGATTTAACAGGTTCCTACAATGAGCAGTTCTTC. This gives the protein CATSDLTGSYNEQFF.

The J gene is TRBJ1-2, the V gene TRBV30; D gene ambiguous. The CDR3 runs 15 residues. Germline loops: CDR1 GTSNPN, CDR2 SVGIG (reference sequence). The V gene lost 3 bases and the J gene lost 0 bases, with 14 bases spanning the gap. The DNA of the CDR3 is TGTGCCTGGAGCGGCTACAGCGGTTCTAACTATGGCTACACCTTC. Encoded protein: CAWSGYSGSNYGYTF.